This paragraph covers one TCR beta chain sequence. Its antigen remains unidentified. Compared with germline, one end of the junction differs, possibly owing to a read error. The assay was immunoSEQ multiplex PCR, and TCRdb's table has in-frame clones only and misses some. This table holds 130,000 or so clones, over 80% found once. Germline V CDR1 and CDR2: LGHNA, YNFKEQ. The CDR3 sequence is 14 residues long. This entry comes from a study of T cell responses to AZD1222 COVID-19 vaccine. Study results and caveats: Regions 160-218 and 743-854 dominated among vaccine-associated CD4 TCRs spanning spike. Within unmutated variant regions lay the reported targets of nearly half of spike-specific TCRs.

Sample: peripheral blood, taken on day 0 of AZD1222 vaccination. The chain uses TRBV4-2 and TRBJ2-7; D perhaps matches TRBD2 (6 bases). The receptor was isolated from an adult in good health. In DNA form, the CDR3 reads TGTGCCAGCAGCCAAGAAGCGTCGGCGGGAAGGATGGACTTC. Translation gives CASSQEASAGRMDF.